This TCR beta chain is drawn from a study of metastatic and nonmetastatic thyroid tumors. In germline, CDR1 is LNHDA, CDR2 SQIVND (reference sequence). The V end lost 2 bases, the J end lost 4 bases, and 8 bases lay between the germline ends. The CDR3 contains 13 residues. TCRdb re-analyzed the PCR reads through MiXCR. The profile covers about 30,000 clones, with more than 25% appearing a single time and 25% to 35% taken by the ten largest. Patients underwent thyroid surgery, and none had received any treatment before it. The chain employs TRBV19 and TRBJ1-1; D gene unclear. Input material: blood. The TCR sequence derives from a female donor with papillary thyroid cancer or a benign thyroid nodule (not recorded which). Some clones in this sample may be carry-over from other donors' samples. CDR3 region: CASSIWAGTEAFF. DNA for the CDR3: TGTGCCAGTAGTATATGGGCCGGCACTGAAGCTTTCTTT.